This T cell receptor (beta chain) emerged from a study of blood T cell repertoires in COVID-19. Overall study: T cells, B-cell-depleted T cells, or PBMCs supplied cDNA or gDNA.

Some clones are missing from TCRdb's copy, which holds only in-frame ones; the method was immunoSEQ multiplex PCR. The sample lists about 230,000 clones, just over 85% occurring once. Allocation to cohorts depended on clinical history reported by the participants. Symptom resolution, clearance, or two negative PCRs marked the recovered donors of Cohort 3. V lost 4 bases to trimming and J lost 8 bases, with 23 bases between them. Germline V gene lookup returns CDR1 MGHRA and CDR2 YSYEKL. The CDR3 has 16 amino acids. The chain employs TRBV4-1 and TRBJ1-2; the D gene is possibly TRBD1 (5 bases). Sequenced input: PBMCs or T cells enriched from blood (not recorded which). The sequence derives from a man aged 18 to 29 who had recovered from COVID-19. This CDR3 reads CASSPTSDGMGLGYTF. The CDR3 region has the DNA TGCGCCAGCAGCCCGACCTCGGACGGAATGGGGCTAGGCTACACCTTC.